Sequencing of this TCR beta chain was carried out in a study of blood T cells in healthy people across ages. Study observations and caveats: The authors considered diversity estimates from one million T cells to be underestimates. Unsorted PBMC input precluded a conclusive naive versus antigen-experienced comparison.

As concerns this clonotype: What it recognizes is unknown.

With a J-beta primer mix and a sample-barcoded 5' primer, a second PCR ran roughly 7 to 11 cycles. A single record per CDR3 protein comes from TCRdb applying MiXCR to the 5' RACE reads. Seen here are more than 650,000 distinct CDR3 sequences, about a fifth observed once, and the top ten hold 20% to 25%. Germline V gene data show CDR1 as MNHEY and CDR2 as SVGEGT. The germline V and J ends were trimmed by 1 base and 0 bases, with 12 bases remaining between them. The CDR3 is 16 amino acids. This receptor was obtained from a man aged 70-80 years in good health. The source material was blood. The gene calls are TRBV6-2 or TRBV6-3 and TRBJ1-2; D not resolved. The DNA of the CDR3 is TGTGCCAGCAGTTACTATTTTCGGAAAGCTAACTATGGCTACACCTTC. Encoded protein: CASSYYFRKANYGYTF.